This TCR beta chain was identified during a study of blood T cells in healthy people across ages. V shed 5 bases and J shed 5 bases, with 12 bases lying between them. Germline V gene lookup returns CDR1 MNHEY and CDR2 SMNVEV (reference sequence). The CDR3 extends over 13 amino acids. Next came a second PCR, run for about 7 to 11 cycles, which used a sample-barcoded 5' primer along with a J-beta primer mix. MiXCR was run by TCRdb on the 5' RACE reads, yielding one entry per CDR3 protein. The sample comprises about 780,000 distinct CDR3 sequences, 46% of which are singletons, and around 18% rests with the top ten.

The TCR sequence derives from a man at least 80 years old in good health. The chain has TRBV27 and TRBJ2-5; TRBD1 is a possible D gene (6 bases). Source material: blood. This chain's CDR3 is CASSNRADETQYF. CDR3 bases: TGTGCCAGCAGTAACAGGGCTGACGAGACCCAGTACTTC.